A selection of T cell receptor beta chains follows, all from one sample in a study of control samples from healthy donors and cancer patients. Using immunoSEQ multiplex PCR, the repertoire was profiled, and TCRdb retains in-frame clones only, with some absent. The profile covers 70,000 to 75,000 clones, with less than 95% appearing a single time and 2.5% to 3% taken by the ten largest. Sample: blood. These receptors were collected from a woman aged 25 to 39 in good health. The CDR3 runs from the conserved cysteine through the conserved F or W. The D gene is left open where the match is weak. Size values are once, few and many counts, or a class for expanded clones, and some rows have none.

- TRBJ1-5 TRBV14 - CASSPTDSNQPQHF TGTGCCAGCAGCCCGACAGATAGCAATCAGCCCCAGCATTTT
- TRBJ1-1 TRBV30 - CAWRGWTEAFF TGTGCCTGGAGGGGGTGGACTGAAGCTTTCTTT
- TRBJ1-1 TRBV19 - CASSYRAQNTEAFF TGTGCCAGTAGTTATCGGGCGCAGAACACTGAAGCTTTCTTT
once TRBJ1-1 TRBV27 TRBD1 CASGQGGVTEAFF TGTGCCAGCGGGCAGGGGGGGGTAACTGAAGCTTTCTTT
few TRBJ2-7 TRBV10-3 - CAISEIASSYEQYF TGTGCCATCAGTGAGATCGCTAGCTCCTACGAGCAGTACTTC
- TRBJ1-1 TRBV9 TRBD1 CASSGGQPNTEAFF TGTGCCAGCAGCGGGGGACAGCCGAACACTGAAGCTTTCTTT
- TRBJ1-5 TRBV7-8 - CASSLPGNQPQHF TGTGCCAGCAGCTTACCGGGAAATCAGCCCCAGCATTTT
- TRBJ1-1 TRBV4-1 - CASSQEGGSAFF TGCGCCAGCAGCCAAGAAGGAGGGAGCGCTTTCTTT
- TRBJ2-7 TRBV5-4 - CASTNGPYEQYF TGTGCCAGCACTAACGGGCCCTACGAGCAGTACTTC
- TRBJ1-4 TRBV9 - CASSTHTATNEKLFF TGTGCCAGCAGCACCCACACCGCAACTAATGAAAAACTGTTTTTT
- TRBJ1-5 TRBV2 - CASSGGTNQPQHF TGTGCCAGCAGTGGGGGCACCAATCAGCCCCAGCATTTT
- TRBJ1-1 TRBV29-1 - CSVEDFQAFF TGCAGCGTTGAAGATTTTCAGGCTTTCTTT
once TRBJ1-5 TRBV27 - CASSMWDSNQPQHF TGTGCCAGCTCTATGTGGGACAGCAATCAGCCCCAGCATTTT
- TRBJ2-7 TRBV6-5 TRBD2 CASGPRTSGYEQYF TGTGCCAGCGGTCCCCGGACTAGCGGATACGAGCAGTACTTC
once TRBJ1-1 TRBV11-2 - CASSPTVNTEAFF TGTGCCAGCAGCCCGACAGTGAACACTGAAGCTTTCTTT